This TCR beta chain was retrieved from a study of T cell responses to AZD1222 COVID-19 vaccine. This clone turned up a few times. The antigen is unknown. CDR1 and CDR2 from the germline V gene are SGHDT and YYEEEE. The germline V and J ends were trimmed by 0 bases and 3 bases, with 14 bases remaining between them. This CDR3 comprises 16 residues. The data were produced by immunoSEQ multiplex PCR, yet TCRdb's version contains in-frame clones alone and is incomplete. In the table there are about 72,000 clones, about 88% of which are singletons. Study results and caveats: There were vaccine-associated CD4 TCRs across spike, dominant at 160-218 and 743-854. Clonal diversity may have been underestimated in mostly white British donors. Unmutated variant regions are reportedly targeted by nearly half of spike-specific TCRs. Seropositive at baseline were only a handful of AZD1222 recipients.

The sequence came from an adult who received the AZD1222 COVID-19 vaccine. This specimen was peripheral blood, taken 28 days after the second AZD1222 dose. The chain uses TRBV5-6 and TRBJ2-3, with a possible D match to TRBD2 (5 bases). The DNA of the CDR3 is TGTGCCAGCAGCTTGGCCGCCAAGCGGATTACAGATACGCAGTATTTT. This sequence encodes CASSLAAKRITDTQYF.